These 25 T cell receptor beta chains were all obtained from the same sample, sequenced in a study of esophageal squamous cell carcinoma under preoperative chemotherapy. Documented time point: after preoperative PTX-NDP chemotherapy. TCRdb re-called the PCR reads with MiXCR, one entry per CDR3 protein. This repertoire shows around 30,000 distinct CDR3 sequences, about half found once; its top ten account for 20% to 25%. This specimen was acquired from a patient given preoperative chemotherapy. These TCRs come from a human donor with esophageal squamous cell carcinoma. The donor label of this sample is uncertain.

The sample holds many counts of this clonotype. A much more abundant neighbour one base away suggests this may be a read error. The DNA of the CDR3 is TGTGCCAGCAGTTTCTTCGCGGGGGGGCCGAGTGAGCAGTACTTC. It is translated as CASSFFAGGPSEQYF. The rearrangement joins TRBV27 to TRBJ2-5; 9 bases match TRBD2. CDR1 and CDR2 (germline): MNHEY, SMNVEV (reference sequence). V trimming: 3 bases; J trimming: 11 bases; junction bases outside the gene matches: 13. This CDR3 has 15 residues.

The chain couples TRBV7-9 to TRBJ2-2; D unclear. The germline V gene encodes CDR1 SEHNR and CDR2 FQNEAQ (reference sequence). V shed 3 bases and J shed 1 base, with 12 bases lying between them. The CDR3 runs to 16 residues. The CDR3 region has the DNA TGTGCCAGCAGCTTCGTGGAGACATGGAACACCGGGGAGCTGTTTTTT. Protein sequence: CASSFVETWNTGELFF. Filled out from reference TRBV7-9 and TRBJ2-2, the complete variable domain reads DTGVSQNPRHKITKRGQNVTFRCDPISEHNRLYWYRQTLGQGPEFLTYFQNEAQLEKSRLLSDRFSAERPKGSFSTLEIQRTEQGDSAMYLCASSFVETWNTGELFFGEGSRLTVL.

The gene calls are TRBV7-9 and TRBJ2-3; TRBD1 or TRBD2 may be the D gene (6 bases each). The CDR3 is made up of 14 amino acids. Germline CDR1 and CDR2: SEHNR and FQNEAQ (reference sequence). V was pared by 1 base and J by 5 bases, with 10 bases between. As DNA, the CDR3 is TGTGCCAGCAGCTTAGGGGGGGCTGAAGATACGCAGTATTTT. This gives the protein CASSLGGAEDTQYF.

This clonotype was seen more than once but under ten times. The chain employs TRBV19 and TRBJ2-4, with a weak D call TRBD2 (5 bases). This CDR3 is 15 amino acids long. Germline V gene lookup returns CDR1 LNHDA and CDR2 SQIVND (reference sequence). Trimming took 5 bases from V and 6 from J, leaving 17 bases between them. Here the CDR3 DNA reads TGTGCCAGTAGTCCCACGACTACCCCCGTAAACATTCAGTACTTC. This gives the protein CASSPTTTPVNIQYF.

To note about this clonotype: A read error may produce the germline difference seen at one junction end. The gene calls are TRBV7-3 and TRBJ2-5, with TRBD2 matching 8 bases. This CDR3 comprises 17 residues. Germline V gene lookup returns CDR1 SGHTA and CDR2 FQGTGA. Here the CDR3 DNA reads TGTGCCAGCTGCGTCAGGCTGGGGCGGGGGGATGGAGATACGCAGTACTTT. This translates into CASCVRLGRGDGDTQYF.

This clonotype was seen at least ten times. This chain uses TRBV12-3 or TRBV12-4 with TRBJ2-5; D uncertain. The ends were cut back, 6 bases at V and 0 bases at J, with 11 bases in the middle. The CDR3 is 14 amino acids. The CDR3, as DNA: TGTGCCAGCAGCGCCGGAAGGTACCAAGAGACCCAGTACTTC. Its translation: CASSAGRYQETQYF.

This clonotype is large within its sample. Germline and junction disagree at one end, which may indicate a read error. This chain uses TRBV7-7 with TRBJ2-5, with 7 positions matching TRBD2. This CDR3 has 15 amino acids. Germline CDR1 and CDR2: SSHAT and FNYEAQ (reference sequence). The CDR3 DNA reads as TGTGCTAGCAGCCCCAGGGAGGGGCTTAAAGAGACCCAGTACTTC. As protein: CASSPREGLKETQYF.

J is TRBJ2-1 and V is TRBV4-2, with TRBD2 matching 13 bases. V dropped 3 bases and J dropped 5; count of bases not matched to a gene: 4. The CDR3 runs 16 residues. Germline CDR1 reads LGHNA; CDR2 reads YNFKEQ. The CDR3, as DNA: TGTGCCAGCAGCCAGGAAACTAGCGGGGGGGACAATGAGCAGTTCTTC. Its translation: CASSQETSGGDNEQFF.

The chain has TRBV24-1 and TRBJ2-3; 10 bases are a match to TRBD2. V lost 3 bases to trimming and J lost 5 bases; unmatched junction nucleotides: 10. CDR3 length: 17 amino acids. CDR1 and CDR2 (germline): KGHDR, SFDVKD. DNA for the CDR3: TGTGCCACCAGTGATCCAAACCCTAGCGGGGGTAGAGATACGCAGTATTTT. Its translation is CATSDPNPSGGRDTQYF.

With respect to this clonotype: Since no conserved phenylalanine or tryptophan closes the CDR3, a read error is the likely cause. The rearrangement links TRBV7-8 to TRBJ2-5, with 8 bases aligning to TRBD1. The J call may be in error: the DNA end matches TRBJ2-1 better. The germline V gene has CDR1 SGHVS and CDR2 FQNEAQ. The CDR3 loop spans 14 amino acids. The CDR3 is CASIQGVAWESQFS. CDR3 in DNA: TGTGCCAGCATACAGGGGGTAGCTTGGGAGTCCCAGTTCTCC.

To note about this clonotype: In this CDR3 the conserved last residue, phenylalanine or tryptophan, is missing, so a read error is likely. No DNA is shown, since the ends of the CDR3 on it are uncertain; the CDR3 is the one TCRdb lists. The chain is built from TRBV27 and TRBJ2-5; TRBD1 was called by the table and not checked on the DNA. CDR1 is MNHEY, CDR2 SMNVEV, per germline (reference sequence). With termini counted, the CDR3 has 15 amino acids. This CDR3 is CASSPISADGETQYS.

This chain uses TRBV12-3 or TRBV12-4 with TRBJ2-2; 9 bases match TRBD2. The CDR3 sequence is 19 residues long. V was clipped by 0 bases and J by 13 bases; unmatched bases: 21. CDR3 coding DNA: TGTGCCAGCAGTTTAGCGTCCCTTAGCGGGGGAGCGAACACAGGGACGCTGTTTTTT. It is translated as CASSLASLSGGANTGTLFF.

The chain recombines TRBV7-9 with TRBJ2-3, with 13 bases fitting TRBD2. Germline CDR1 is SEHNR and CDR2 is FQNEAQ (reference sequence). V dropped 1 base and J dropped 1; count of bases not matched to a gene: 5. CDR3 length: 18 amino acids. Written as DNA, the CDR3 is TGTGCCAGCAGCTTAGGACTAGCGGGAGGTCCACGCACAGATACGCAGTATTTT. Translating it yields CASSLGLAGGPRTDTQYF.

V gene TRBV14 combines with J gene TRBJ1-1, with D perhaps TRBD1 (5 bases). Germline V gene lookup returns CDR1 SGHDN and CDR2 FVKESK. The CDR3 is 15 amino acids. V was cut by 2 bases and J by 6 bases, with 16 bases left in between. CDR3 region: CASSQSTVVLAEAFF. CDR3 DNA: TGTGCCAGCAGCCAATCGACAGTTGTGTTGGCTGAAGCTTTCTTT.

This clonotype was recorded many times. The chain joins TRBV7-2 to TRBJ2-3; D remains unclear. Trimming cost V 4 bases and J 4 bases, with 6 bases left between them. The CDR3 covers 12 residues. Germline V lookup: CDR1 SGHTA, CDR2 FQGNSA. The CDR3 DNA reads TGTGCCAGCAGCTCCCCCCCAGATACGCAGTATTTT. This encodes CASSSPPDTQYF.

Within the sample, this clonotype is medium-sized. This rearrangement joins TRBV7-2 to TRBJ2-3, with TRBD1 matching 10 bases. The CDR3 loop spans 15 amino acids. V shed 6 bases, J shed 6 bases, and the junction held 9 bases outside the gene matches. Looked up from germline, CDR1 is SGHTA and CDR2 is FQGNSA. The CDR3 loop is CASSQETGGVDTQYF. CDR3 nucleotide sequence: TGTGCCAGCAGTCAAGAGACAGGGGGCGTGGATACGCAGTATTTT.

The genes are TRBV4-1 and TRBJ2-1, with 8 positions matching TRBD2. Trimming removed 0 bases from V and 5 bases from J; junction bases left unmatched: 6. Germline CDR1 MGHRA, CDR2 YSYEKL. The CDR3 sequence is 16 residues long. CDR3 DNA sequence: TGCGCCAGCAGCCAAGAAAGCGGCGGGGGGCACAATGAGCAGTTCTTC. Amino acid sequence: CASSQESGGGHNEQFF.

The rearrangement links TRBV7-8 to TRBJ2-5; 7 bases are a match to TRBD2. Near its end, the DNA agrees better with TRBJ2-7, so the J call may be wrong. CDR1 is SGHVS and CDR2 is FQNEAQ in the germline V gene. The CDR3 is 21 amino acids. The CDR3 region has the DNA TGTGCCAGCAGCTTAGGGCCCATCGGGGAGGGGTTAGTTGTGTTGACCTACGAGCAGTACTTC. Translating it yields CASSLGPIGEGLVVLTYEQYF.

The sample holds a few counts of this clonotype. The gene calls are TRBV7-3 and TRBJ2-3, with TRBD2 matching 9 bases. With the DNA end fitting TRBJ2-7 better, the J assignment may be wrong. Germline-derived CDR1 and CDR2 are SGHTA and FQGTGA. CDR3 size: 17 residues. CDR3 sequence: CASSLKLGRGGGDTQYF. The CDR3 DNA reads as TGTGCCAGCAGCCTCAAACTGGGGCGGGGGGGTGGAGATACGCAGTACTTC.

The chain uses TRBV7-3 and TRBJ2-3, with D possibly being TRBD1 or TRBD2 (5 bases each). V shed 5 bases and J shed 7 bases, with 19 bases lying between them. This CDR3 is 15 amino acids long. CDR1 and CDR2 from the germline V gene are SGHTA and FQGTGA. The CDR3 region has the DNA TGTGCCAGCAGCCCGGGGACGCGAGGCAAAAATACGCAGTATTTT. Protein sequence: CASSPGTRGKNTQYF. Using reference TRBV7-3 and TRBJ2-3 for the parts outside the CDR3, the full variable domain is GAGVSQTPSNKVTEKGKYVELRCDPISGHTALYWYRQSLGQGPEFLIYFQGTGAADDSGLPNDRFFAVRPEGSVSTLKIQRTERGDSAVYLCASSPGTRGKNTQYFGPGTRLTVL.

In regard to this clonotype: Germline is not matched at one junction end, which may reflect a read error. The chain recombines TRBV7-3 with TRBJ2-4; either TRBD1 or TRBD2 may fit D (5 bases each). The CDR3 is 17 residues long. The V gene's germline CDR1 is SGHTA and CDR2 FQGTGA. The CDR3 DNA reads as TGTTCTAGCAGCCGCAACCCGGGGCTGTGGGCTGGAGACATGCAGTACTTC. This encodes CSSSRNPGLWAGDMQYF.

At least ten counts were recorded for this clonotype. This chain connects TRBV6-5 to TRBJ1-2; D possibly corresponds to TRBD1 (6 bases). V lost 8 bases and J 0 bases, leaving 16 bases between the germline ends. This CDR3 contains 15 residues. CDR1 is MNHEY and CDR2 is SVGAGI in the germline V gene. The chain's CDR3 is CASRTTGISNYGYTF. The CDR3, as DNA: TGTGCCAGCCGAACAACAGGGATCTCTAACTATGGCTACACCTTC.

By proportion, this clonotype is medium-sized (0.01 to 0.1%). CDR3 residues: CASSSGPSETQYF. The CDR3 DNA reads TGTGCCAGCAGCTCGGGCCCTTCGGAGACCCAGTACTTC. V usage is TRBV7-6 and J usage is TRBJ2-5; D is uncertain. Looked up from germline, CDR1 is SGHVS and CDR2 is FNYEAQ. This CDR3 comprises 13 residues. Trimming took off 4 bases at V and 5 bases at J, with 11 bases between the two ends.

The chain couples TRBV4-2 to TRBJ2-1; no firm D call. CDR3 size: 17 residues. The germline CDR1 and CDR2 sequences are LGHNA and YNFKEQ. V lost 1 base to trimming and J lost 0 bases, with 13 bases between them. CDR3 loop: CASSQVFRQSSYNEQFF. The DNA of the CDR3 is TGTGCCAGCAGCCAAGTTTTTCGGCAGAGCTCCTACAATGAGCAGTTCTTC.

The J gene is TRBJ2-3, the V gene TRBV12-3 or TRBV12-4, with TRBD1 as a possible D gene (6 bases). Trimming took off 7 bases at V and 2 bases at J, with 13 bases between the two ends. This CDR3 has 14 residues. The CDR3 is CASNLQGFTDTQYF. CDR3 nucleotides: TGTGCCAGCAACTTACAGGGTTTCACAGATACGCAGTATTTT.